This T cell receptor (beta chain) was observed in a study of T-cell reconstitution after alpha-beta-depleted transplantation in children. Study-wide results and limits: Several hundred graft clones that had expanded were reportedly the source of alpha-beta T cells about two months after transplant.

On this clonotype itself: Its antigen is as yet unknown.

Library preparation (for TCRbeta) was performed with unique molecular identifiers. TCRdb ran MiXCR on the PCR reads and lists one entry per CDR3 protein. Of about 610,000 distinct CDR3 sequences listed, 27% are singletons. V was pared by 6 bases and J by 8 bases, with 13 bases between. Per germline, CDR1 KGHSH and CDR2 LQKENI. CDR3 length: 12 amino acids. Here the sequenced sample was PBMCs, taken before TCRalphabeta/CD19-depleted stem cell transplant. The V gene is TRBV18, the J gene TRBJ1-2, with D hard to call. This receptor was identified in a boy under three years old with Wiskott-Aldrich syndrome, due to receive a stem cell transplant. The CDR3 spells CASSQREKGYTF. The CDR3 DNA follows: TGTGCCAGCTCCCAGAGGGAGAAAGGCTACACCTTC.